The clone carrying this TCR beta chain was seen ten or more times. Its specificity is not known. TCRdb reprocessed the reads with MiXCR, giving one entry per CDR3 protein. The sample has fewer than 1,000,000 distinct CDR3 sequences; around 29% are singletons. These data originate in a study of T cell repertoires in cytomegalovirus infection. Whole-study context: Alongside well-studied HLA-B-restricted CMV epitopes, recently identified HLA-C-restricted CMV epitopes were also used. The public TCR beta signatures pointed to both CMV infection and matching HLA type. Study-wide findings and caveats: HLA-C-restricted CMV clonotypes gave the most frequent clonotype in two of eight donors. Accumulated public TCR beta family frequency recognized individuals carrying CMV together with the relevant HLA.

The CDR3 sequence is 12 residues long. V was shortened by 5 bases and J by 2 bases, with 6 bases between the two germline ends. Looked up from germline, CDR1 is SEHNR and CDR2 is FQNEAQ (reference sequence). The receptor was isolated from a human donor in good health (CMV status not recorded). Some clones in this sample may be carry-over from other donors' samples. This chain uses TRBV7-9 with TRBJ1-1; D unresolved. The sample here was cultured CD8+ T cells from PBMCs, taken from culture after CMV antigen stimulation. The CDR3 loop is CASSHQNTEAFF. CDR3 nucleotide sequence: TGTGCCAGCAGCCATCAAAACACTGAAGCTTTCTTT.